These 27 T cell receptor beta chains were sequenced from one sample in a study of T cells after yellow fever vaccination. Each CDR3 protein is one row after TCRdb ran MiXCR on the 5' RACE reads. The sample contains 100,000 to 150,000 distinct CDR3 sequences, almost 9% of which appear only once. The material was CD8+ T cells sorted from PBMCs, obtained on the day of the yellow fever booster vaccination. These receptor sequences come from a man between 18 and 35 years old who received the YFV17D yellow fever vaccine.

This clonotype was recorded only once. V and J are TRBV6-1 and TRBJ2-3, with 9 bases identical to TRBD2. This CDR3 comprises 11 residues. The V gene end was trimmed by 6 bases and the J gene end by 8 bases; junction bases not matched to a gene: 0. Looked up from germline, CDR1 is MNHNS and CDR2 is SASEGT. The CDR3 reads CASRTSGTQYF. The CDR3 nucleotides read TGTGCCAGCAGGACTAGCGGTACGCAGTATTTT.

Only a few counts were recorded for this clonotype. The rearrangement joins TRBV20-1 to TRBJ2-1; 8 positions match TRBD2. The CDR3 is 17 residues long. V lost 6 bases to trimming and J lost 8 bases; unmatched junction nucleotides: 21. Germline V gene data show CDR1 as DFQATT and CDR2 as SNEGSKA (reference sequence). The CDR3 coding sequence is TGCAGTGCCACCCCGGCCTGGCGGGGGGCTTCGGTGGATGAGCAGTTCTTC. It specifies CSATPAWRGASVDEQFF.

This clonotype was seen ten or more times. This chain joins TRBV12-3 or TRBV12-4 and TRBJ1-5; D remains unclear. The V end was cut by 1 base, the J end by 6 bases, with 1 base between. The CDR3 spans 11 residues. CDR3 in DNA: TGTGCCAGCAGTTTAGGTCAGCCCCAGCATTTT. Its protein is CASSLGQPQHF.

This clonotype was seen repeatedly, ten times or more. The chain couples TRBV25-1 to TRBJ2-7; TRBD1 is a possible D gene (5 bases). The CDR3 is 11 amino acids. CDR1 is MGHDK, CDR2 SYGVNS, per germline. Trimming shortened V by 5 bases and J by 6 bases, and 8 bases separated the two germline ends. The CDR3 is CASSQGIEQYV. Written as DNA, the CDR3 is TGTGCCAGCAGTCAGGGCATCGAGCAGTACGTC.

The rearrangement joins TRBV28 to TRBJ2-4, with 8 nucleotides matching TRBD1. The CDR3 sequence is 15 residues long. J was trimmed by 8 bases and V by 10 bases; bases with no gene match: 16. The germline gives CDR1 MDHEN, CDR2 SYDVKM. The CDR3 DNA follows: TGTGCCACTGGGACAGGCTTAAGCTCCAGGGACATTCAGTACTTC. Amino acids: CATGTGLSSRDIQYF.

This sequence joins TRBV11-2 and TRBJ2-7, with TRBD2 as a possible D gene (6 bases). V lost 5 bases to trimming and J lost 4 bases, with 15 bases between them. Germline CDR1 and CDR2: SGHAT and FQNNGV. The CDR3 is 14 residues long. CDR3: CASSESGGRYEQYV. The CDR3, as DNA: TGTGCCAGCAGCGAGTCCGGGGGACGGTACGAGCAGTACGTC.

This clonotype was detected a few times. This CDR3 is CASSVEPRGGPNTEAFF. DNA for the CDR3: TGTGCCAGCAGCGTAGAGCCCCGCGGGGGTCCGAACACTGAAGCTTTCTTT. The genes are TRBV9 and TRBJ1-1; D is perhaps TRBD1 (5 bases). V lost 0 bases to trimming and J lost 1 base, with 16 bases between them. CDR3 length: 17 residues. The germline gives CDR1 SGDLS, CDR2 YYNGEE.

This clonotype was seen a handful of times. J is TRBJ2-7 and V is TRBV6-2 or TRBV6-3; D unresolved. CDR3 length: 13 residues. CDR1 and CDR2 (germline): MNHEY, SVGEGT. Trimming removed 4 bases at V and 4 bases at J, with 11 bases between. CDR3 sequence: CASSLGWSYEQYF. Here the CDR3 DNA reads TGTGCCAGCAGTTTGGGGTGGTCGTACGAGCAGTACTTC.

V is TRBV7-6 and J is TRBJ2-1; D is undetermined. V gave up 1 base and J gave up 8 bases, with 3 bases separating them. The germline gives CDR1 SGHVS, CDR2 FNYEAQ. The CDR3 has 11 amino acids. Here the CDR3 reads CASSLEDEQFF. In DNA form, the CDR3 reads TGTGCCAGCAGCTTAGAGGATGAGCAGTTCTTC.

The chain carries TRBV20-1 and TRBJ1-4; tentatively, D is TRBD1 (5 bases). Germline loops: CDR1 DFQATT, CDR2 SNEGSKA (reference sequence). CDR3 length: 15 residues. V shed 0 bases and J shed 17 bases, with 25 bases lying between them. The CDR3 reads CSARDFTSPGAGQFF. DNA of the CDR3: TGCAGTGCTAGAGACTTTACGTCCCCCGGGGCCGGGCAATTTTTT.

This CDR3 reads CASSPRDGTEAFF. The CDR3 DNA is TGTGCCAGCAGCCCCCGGGACGGCACTGAAGCTTTCTTT. The chain recombines TRBV7-6 with TRBJ1-1; tentative D call: TRBD1 (5 bases). The CDR3 is 13 residues long. The germline V gene encodes CDR1 SGHVS and CDR2 FNYEAQ. V shed 5 bases and J shed 4 bases, with 11 bases lying between them.

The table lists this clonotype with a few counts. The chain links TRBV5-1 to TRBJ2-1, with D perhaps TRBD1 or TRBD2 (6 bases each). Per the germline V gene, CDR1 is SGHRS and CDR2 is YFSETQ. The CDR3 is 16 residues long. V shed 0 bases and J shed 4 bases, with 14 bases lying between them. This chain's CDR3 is CASSLAPPGAYNEQFF. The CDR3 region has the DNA TGCGCCAGCAGCTTGGCTCCCCCGGGGGCGTACAATGAGCAGTTCTTC.

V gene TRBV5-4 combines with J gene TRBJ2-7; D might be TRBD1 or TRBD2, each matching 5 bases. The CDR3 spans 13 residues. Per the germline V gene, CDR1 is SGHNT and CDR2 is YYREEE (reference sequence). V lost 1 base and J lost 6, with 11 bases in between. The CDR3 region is CASSLTGGPEQYF. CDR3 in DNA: TGTGCCAGCAGCTTGACAGGAGGTCCCGAGCAGTACTTC.

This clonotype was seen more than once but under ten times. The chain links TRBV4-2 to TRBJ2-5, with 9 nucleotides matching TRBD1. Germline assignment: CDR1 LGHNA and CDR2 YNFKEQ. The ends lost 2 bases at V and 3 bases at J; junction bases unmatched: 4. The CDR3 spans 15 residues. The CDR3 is CASSQIDRGKETQYF. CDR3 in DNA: TGTGCCAGCAGCCAAATCGACAGGGGGAAAGAGACCCAGTACTTC.

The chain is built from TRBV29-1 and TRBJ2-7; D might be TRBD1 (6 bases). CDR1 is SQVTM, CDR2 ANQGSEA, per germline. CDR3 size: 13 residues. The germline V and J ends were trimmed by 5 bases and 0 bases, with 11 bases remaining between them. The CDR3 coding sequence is TGCAGCGTTCAGACAGGCCTCTCCTACGAGCAGTACGTC. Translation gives CSVQTGLSYEQYV.

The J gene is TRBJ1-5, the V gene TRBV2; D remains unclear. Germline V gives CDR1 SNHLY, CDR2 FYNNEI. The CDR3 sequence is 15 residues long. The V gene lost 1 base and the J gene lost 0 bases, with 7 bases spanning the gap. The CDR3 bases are TGTGCCAGCAGTGAAGGGGCCCATAGCAATCAGCCCCAGCATTTT. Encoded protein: CASSEGAHSNQPQHF.

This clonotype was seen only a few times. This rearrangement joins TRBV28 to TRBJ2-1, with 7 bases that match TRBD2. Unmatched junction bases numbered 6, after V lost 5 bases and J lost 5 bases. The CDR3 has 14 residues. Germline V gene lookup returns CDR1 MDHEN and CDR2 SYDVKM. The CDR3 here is CASSLWGGDNEQFF. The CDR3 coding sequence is TGTGCCAGCAGTCTTTGGGGGGGGGACAATGAGCAGTTCTTC.

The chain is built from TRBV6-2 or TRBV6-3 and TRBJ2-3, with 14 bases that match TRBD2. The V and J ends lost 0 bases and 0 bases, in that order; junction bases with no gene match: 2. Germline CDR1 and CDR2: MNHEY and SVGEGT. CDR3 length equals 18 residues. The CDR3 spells CASSYSTSGGGSTDTQYF. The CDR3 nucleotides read TGTGCCAGCAGTTACTCGACTAGCGGGGGGGGAAGCACAGATACGCAGTATTTT.

The CDR3 nucleotides read TGCAGCGTTGAATTAGCAGGGGGCAACTATGGCTACACCTTC. Protein product: CSVELAGGNYGYTF. This chain connects TRBV29-1 to TRBJ1-2, with TRBD1 matching over 8 bases. From germline, CDR1 is SQVTM and CDR2 ANQGSEA. The CDR3 runs to 14 residues. The ends lost 2 bases at V and 2 bases at J; junction bases unmatched: 4. The full variable domain, with the rest looked up from reference TRBV29-1 and TRBJ1-2, is SAVISQKPSRDICQRGTSLTIQCQVDSQVTMMFWYRQQPGQSLTLIATANQGSEATYESGFVIDKFPISRPNLTFSTLTVSNMSPEDSSIYLCSVELAGGNYGYTFGSGTRLTVV.

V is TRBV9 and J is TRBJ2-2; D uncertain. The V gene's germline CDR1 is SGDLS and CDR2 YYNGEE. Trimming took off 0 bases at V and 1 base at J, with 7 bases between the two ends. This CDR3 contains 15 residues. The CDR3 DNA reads TGTGCCAGCAGCGTAGAAGGAGAGAACACCGGGGAGCTGTTTTTT. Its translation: CASSVEGENTGELFF.

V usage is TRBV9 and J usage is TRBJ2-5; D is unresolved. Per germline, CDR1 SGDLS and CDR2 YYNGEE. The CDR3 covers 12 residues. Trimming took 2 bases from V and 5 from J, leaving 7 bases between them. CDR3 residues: CASSVLGETQYF. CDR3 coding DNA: TGTGCCAGCAGCGTCTTAGGGGAGACCCAGTACTTC.

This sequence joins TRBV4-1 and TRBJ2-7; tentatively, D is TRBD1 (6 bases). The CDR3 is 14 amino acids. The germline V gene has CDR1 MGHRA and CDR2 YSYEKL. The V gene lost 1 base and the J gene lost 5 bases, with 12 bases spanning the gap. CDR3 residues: CASSQVTGWDEQYF. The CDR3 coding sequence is TGCGCCAGCAGCCAAGTGACAGGATGGGACGAGCAGTACTTC.

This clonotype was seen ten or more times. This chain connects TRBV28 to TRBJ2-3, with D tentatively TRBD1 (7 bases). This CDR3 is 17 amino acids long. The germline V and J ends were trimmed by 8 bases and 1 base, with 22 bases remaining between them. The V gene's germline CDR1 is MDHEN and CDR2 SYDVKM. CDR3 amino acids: CASSSSTGRTGTDTQYF. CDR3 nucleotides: TGTGCCAGCTCCTCTTCGACAGGGAGGACTGGCACAGATACGCAGTATTTT.

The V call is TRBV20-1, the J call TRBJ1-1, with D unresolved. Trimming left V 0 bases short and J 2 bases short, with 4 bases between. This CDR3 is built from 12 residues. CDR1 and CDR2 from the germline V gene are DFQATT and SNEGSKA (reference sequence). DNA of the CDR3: TGCAGTGCTAGAGATCCTAACACTGAAGCTTTCTTT. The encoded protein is CSARDPNTEAFF.

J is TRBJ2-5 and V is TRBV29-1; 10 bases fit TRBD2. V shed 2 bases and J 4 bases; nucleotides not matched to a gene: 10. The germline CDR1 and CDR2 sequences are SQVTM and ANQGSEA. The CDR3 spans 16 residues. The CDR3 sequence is CSVEWAQLAGLETQYF. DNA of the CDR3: TGCAGCGTTGAATGGGCACAACTAGCGGGGCTAGAGACCCAGTACTTC.

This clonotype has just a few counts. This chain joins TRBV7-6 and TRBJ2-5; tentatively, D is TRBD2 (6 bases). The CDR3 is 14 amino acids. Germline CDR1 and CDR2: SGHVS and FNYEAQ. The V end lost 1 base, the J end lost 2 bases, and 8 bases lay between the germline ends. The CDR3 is CASSLGAGQETQYF. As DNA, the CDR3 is TGTGCCAGCAGCTTAGGGGCGGGGCAAGAGACCCAGTACTTC.

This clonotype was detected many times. The CDR3 DNA sequence: TGTGCCAGCAGTCTCCTCGATCTGGGGGCAGGCACTGAAGCTTTCTTT. It encodes CASSLLDLGAGTEAFF. The chain combines TRBV12-3 or TRBV12-4 with TRBJ1-1; D is perhaps TRBD1 (6 bases). The CDR3 sequence is 16 residues long. Between the trimmed V and J ends, which lost 5 bases and 4 bases, there was a span of 20 bases.